Following are 3 T cell receptor beta chains from one sample sequenced in a study of OX40 agonist ivuxolimab in advanced cancers. TCRdb keeps only in-frame clones here, not all; method: immunoSEQ multiplex PCR. Of roughly 76,000 clones listed, 70% to 90% are singletons. The sample was CD4+ or CD8+ T cells sorted from blood, taken in a trial of the OX40 agonist ivuxolimab. These receptors all stem from an adult with an advanced solid tumor such as melanoma, head and neck, liver or kidney cancer.

V is TRBV11-2 and J is TRBJ1-2; D is unclear. The CDR3 consists of 14 residues. The V gene's germline CDR1 is SGHAT and CDR2 FQNNGV. V dropped 3 bases and J dropped 2 bases, with 10 bases sitting between them. This chain's CDR3 is CASSLEFPNYGYTF. The CDR3 region has the DNA TGTGCCAGCAGCTTGGAATTTCCCAACTATGGCTACACCTTC.

J is TRBJ2-7 and V is TRBV6-4; 8 bases are shared with TRBD1. V lost 5 bases and J lost 6; bases outside the gene matches: 6. Germline CDR1 reads MRHNA; CDR2 reads SNTAGT. This CDR3 has 13 amino acids. CDR3 coding DNA: TGTGCCAGCAGTCCCGACAGGGGCGGCGAGCAGTACTTC. Protein product: CASSPDRGGEQYF.

The V gene is TRBV21-1, the J gene TRBJ1-5. TRBV21-1 is reported as a pseudogene. The CDR3 is 18 amino acids. The CDR3 nucleotides are TGTGCCAGCAGCAAAGAGGGCCCCGGTAAGGGAGGGAATCAGCCCCAGCATTTT. Translation: CASSKEGPGKGGNQPQHF.